Listed here is a single T cell receptor beta chain. Its matching antigen is unknown. The data belong to a study of T cells in localized non-small cell lung cancer. Findings and limits, study-wide: Adjacent lung tissue had a median around 50 of the top 100 clones found in the tumor. Compared with tumor, uninvolved adjacent lung displayed greater T cell clonality, ranking highest overall. A raised T cell density in blood coincided with lengthier overall survival.

This CDR3 contains 16 residues. Germline V lookup: CDR1 SGHTA, CDR2 FQGNSA. V dropped 0 bases and J dropped 2 bases, with 11 bases sitting between them. Method: immunoSEQ multiplex PCR; TCRdb's copy keeps in-frame clones and lacks some. The repertoire includes under 40,000 clones, roughly 93% of them detected once, and roughly 7.7% sits in the top ten. The specimen was peripheral blood, collected before any cancer treatment. This clonotype was obtained from a female donor older than 55 with stage I lung adenocarcinoma. The gene calls are TRBV7-2 and TRBJ1-3; no firm D call. The CDR3 DNA is TGTGCCAGCAGCTTAGCGCGCCCGCTAACTGGAAACACCATATATTTT. Residues: CASSLARPLTGNTIYF.